The 5 T cell receptor beta chains below all came from one sample that was sequenced in a study of blood T cell repertoires in COVID-19. Method: immunoSEQ multiplex PCR; TCRdb's copy keeps in-frame clones and lacks some. Among some 26,000 clones listed, 76% were seen once. Sequenced: peripheral blood. The receptors derive from a man between 65 and 85 years old with acute or convalescent COVID-19.

V gene TRBV18 combines with J gene TRBJ1-3; 7 nucleotides line up with TRBD1. V lost 5 bases to trimming and J lost 4 bases; unmatched junction nucleotides: 5. There are 14 residues in the CDR3. Germline V gene sequence: CDR1 KGHSH, CDR2 LQKENI. This CDR3 is CASSADREGNTIYF. The DNA for the CDR3 is TGTGCCAGCTCAGCCGACAGGGAAGGAAACACCATATATTTT.

CDR3 in DNA: TGCAGTGCTAGTACCGGGACAGGGCCCTACGAGCAGTACTTC. Residues: CSASTGTGPYEQYF. The chain employs TRBV20-1 and TRBJ2-7, with 9 bases lining up with TRBD1. The CDR3 is 14 amino acids. The germline CDR1 and CDR2 sequences are DFQATT and SNEGSKA (reference sequence). V was clipped by 3 bases and J by 2 bases; unmatched bases: 5.

V usage is TRBV3-1 (or the pseudogene TRBV3-2) and J usage is TRBJ1-2, with 7 bases that match TRBD1. CDR3 length equals 14 residues. Losses at the gene ends were 3 bases for V and 8 bases for J; bases not matched to a gene: 9. Germline V gives CDR1 LGHDT, CDR2 YNNKEL (reference sequence). The CDR3 protein is CASSQVEQGSGYTF. The CDR3 nucleotides read TGTGCCAGCAGCCAGGTCGAACAGGGGAGCGGCTACACCTTC.

The CDR3 protein is CAWSVWTRGEEGEQYF. CDR3 nucleotide sequence: TGTGCCTGGAGTGTGTGGACCCGGGGAGAAGAAGGCGAGCAGTACTTC. This rearrangement joins TRBV30 to TRBJ2-7; tentative D call: TRBD2 (5 bases). Trimming cost V 0 bases and J 6 bases, with 21 bases left between them. Germline V gene sequence: CDR1 GTSNPN, CDR2 SVGIG (reference sequence). The CDR3 runs to 16 residues.

At least ten counts were recorded for this clone. The chain recombines TRBV21-1 with TRBJ1-5; TRBD1 is the table's D call and was not checked against the DNA. TRBV21-1 is labeled a pseudogene. The CDR3 sequence is 17 residues long. CDR3 nucleotide sequence: TGTGCCAGCAGCAAACCCGATACAGGGGGCGGATCTCAGCCCCAGCATTTT. Its protein is CASSKPDTGGGSQPQHF.